What follows is one TCR beta chain and its context. The V gene's germline CDR1 is SNHLY and CDR2 FYNNEI. With 7 bases clipped from V and 8 bases from J, the junction kept 13 bases outside the gene matches. The CDR3 has 15 residues. This record comes from a study of OX40 agonist ivuxolimab in advanced cancers. Patients had blood sampled at baseline and again on cycle 4 day 1 and cycle 7 day 1. The assay was immunoSEQ multiplex PCR, and TCRdb's table has in-frame clones only and misses some. The sample records approximately 65,000 clones, roughly 90% being singletons. The chain combines TRBV2 with TRBJ2-1; 8 bases fit TRBD2. The sequence derives from an adult with an advanced solid tumor such as melanoma, head and neck, liver or kidney cancer. Source: CD4+ or CD8+ T cells sorted from blood, taken in a trial of the OX40 agonist ivuxolimab. In nucleotides, the CDR3 is TGTGCCAGCAATCGAAGGACGGCGGGGGGCGATGAGCAGTTCTTC. Translating it yields CASNRRTAGGDEQFF.